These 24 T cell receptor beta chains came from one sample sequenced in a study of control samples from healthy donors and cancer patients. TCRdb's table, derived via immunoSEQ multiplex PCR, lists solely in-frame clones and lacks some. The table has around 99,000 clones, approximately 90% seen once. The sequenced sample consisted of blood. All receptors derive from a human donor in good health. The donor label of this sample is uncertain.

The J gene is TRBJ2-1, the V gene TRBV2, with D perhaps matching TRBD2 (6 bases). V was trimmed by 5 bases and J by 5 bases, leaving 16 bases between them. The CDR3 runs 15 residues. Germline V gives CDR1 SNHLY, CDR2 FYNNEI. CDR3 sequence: CASSPTGRSNNEQFF. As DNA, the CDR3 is TGTGCCAGCAGTCCAACCGGGAGAAGCAACAATGAGCAGTTCTTC.

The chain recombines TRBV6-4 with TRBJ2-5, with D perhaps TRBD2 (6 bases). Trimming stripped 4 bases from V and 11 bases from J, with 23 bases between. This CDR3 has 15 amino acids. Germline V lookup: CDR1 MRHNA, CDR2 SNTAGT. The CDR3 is CASSVHLAPPYQQYF. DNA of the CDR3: TGTGCCAGCAGTGTCCACCTAGCGCCTCCTTACCAGCAGTACTTC.

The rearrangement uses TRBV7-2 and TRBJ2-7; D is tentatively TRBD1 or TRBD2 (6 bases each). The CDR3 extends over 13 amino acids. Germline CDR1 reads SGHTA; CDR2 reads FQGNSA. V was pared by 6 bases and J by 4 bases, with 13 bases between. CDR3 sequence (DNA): TGTGCCAGCAGTATCGGGGGCGGTTACGAGCAGTACTTC. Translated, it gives CASSIGGGYEQYF.

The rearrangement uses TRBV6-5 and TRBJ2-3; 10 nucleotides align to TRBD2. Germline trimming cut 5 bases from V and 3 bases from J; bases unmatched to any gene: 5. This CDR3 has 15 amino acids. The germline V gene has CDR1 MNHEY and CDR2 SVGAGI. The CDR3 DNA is TGTGCCAGCAGTCCAACTAGCGGGGTAACAGATACGCAGTATTTT. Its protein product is CASSPTSGVTDTQYF.

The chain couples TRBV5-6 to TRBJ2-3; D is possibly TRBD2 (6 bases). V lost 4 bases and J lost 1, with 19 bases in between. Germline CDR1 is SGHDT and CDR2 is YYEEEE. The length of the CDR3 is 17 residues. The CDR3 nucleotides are TGTGCCAGCAGCCCGATGGGGGGTTTAATTCGCACAGATACGCAGTATTTT. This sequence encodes CASSPMGGLIRTDTQYF.

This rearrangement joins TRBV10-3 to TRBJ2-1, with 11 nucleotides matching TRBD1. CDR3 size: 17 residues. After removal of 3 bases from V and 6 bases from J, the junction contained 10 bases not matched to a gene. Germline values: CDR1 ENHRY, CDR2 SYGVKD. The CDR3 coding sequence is TGTGCCATCAGTGATCTCCCGGGACAGGGGGGGATCAATGAGCAGTTCTTC. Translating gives CAISDLPGQGGINEQFF.

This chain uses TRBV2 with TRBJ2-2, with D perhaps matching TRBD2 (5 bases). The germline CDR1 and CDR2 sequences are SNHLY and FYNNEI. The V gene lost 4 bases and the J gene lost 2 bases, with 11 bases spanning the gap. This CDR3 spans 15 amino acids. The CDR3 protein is CASSGRTLNTGELFF. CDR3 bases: TGTGCCAGCAGTGGTAGGACTTTAAACACCGGGGAGCTGTTTTTT.

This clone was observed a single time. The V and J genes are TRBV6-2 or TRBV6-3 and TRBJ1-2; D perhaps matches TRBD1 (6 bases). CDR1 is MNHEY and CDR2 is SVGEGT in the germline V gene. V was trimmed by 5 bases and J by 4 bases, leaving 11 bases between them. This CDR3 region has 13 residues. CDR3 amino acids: CASSPDRIYGYTF. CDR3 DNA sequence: TGTGCCAGCAGTCCCGACAGGATCTATGGCTACACCTTC.

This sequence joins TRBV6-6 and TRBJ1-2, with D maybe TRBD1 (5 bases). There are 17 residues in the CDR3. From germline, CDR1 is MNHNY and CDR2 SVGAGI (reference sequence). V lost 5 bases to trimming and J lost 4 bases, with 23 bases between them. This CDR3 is CASSPPGTGLVAYGYTF. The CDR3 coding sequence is TGTGCCAGCAGTCCCCCGGGGACTGGCCTCGTCGCCTATGGCTACACCTTC.

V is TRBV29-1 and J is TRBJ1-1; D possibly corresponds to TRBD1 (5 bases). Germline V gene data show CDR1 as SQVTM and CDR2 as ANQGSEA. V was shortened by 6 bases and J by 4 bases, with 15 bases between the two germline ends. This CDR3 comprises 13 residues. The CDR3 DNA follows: TGCAGCGTCTCAGGGTTTGTGGGCACTGAAGCTTTCTTT. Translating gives CSVSGFVGTEAFF. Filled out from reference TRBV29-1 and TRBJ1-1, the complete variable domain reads SAVISQKPSRDICQRGTSLTIQCQVDSQVTMMFWYRQQPGQSLTLIATANQGSEATYESGFVIDKFPISRPNLTFSTLTVSNMSPEDSSIYLCSVSGFVGTEAFFGQGTRLTVV.

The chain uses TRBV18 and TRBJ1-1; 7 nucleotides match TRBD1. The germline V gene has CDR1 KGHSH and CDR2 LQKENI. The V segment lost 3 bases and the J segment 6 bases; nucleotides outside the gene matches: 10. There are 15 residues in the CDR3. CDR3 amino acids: CASSPSDRWSAEAFF. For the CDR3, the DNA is TGTGCCAGCTCACCTTCGGACAGGTGGTCAGCTGAAGCTTTCTTT.

CDR3 in amino acids: CASRGRDGSNSPLHF. The CDR3 bases are TGCGCCAGCAGGGGCCGGGACGGGAGTAATTCACCCCTCCACTTT. The rearrangement links TRBV5-1 to TRBJ1-6, with TRBD1 as a possible D gene (5 bases). Germline CDR1 and CDR2: SGHRS and YFSETQ. Trimming pared 5 bases from V and 6 bases from J, leaving 15 bases between. The length of the CDR3 is 15 residues.

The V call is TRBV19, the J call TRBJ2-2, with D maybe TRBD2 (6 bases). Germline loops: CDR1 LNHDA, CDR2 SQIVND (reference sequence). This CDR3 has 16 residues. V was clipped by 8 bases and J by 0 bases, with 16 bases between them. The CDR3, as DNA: TGTGCCAGTGGGGGAGGTGGCGGACCGAACACCGGGGAGCTGTTTTTT. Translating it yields CASGGGGGPNTGELFF.

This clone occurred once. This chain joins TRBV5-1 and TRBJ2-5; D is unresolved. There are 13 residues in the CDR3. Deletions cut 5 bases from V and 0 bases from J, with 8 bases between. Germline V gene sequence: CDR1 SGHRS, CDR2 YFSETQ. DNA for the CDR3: TGCGCCAGCAGAGCTTCGTACCAAGAGACCCAGTACTTC. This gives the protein CASRASYQETQYF. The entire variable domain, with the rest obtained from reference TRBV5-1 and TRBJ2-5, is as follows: KAGVTQTPRYLIKTRGQQVTLSCSPISGHRSVSWYQQTPGQGLQFLFEYFSETQRNKGNFPGRFSGRQFSNSRSEMNVSTLELGDSALYLCASRASYQETQYFGPGTRLLVL.

The CDR3 nucleotides are TGTGCCAGCAGTTACCGAAACCGGGACCCCACAGATACGCAGTATTTT. Its translation is CASSYRNRDPTDTQYF. The chain carries TRBV6-2 or TRBV6-3 and TRBJ2-3, with D perhaps given as TRBD1 or TRBD2 (5 bases each). The germline V and J ends were trimmed by 2 bases and 2 bases, with 14 bases remaining between them. The CDR3 has 16 residues. From germline, CDR1 is MNHEY and CDR2 SVGEGT.

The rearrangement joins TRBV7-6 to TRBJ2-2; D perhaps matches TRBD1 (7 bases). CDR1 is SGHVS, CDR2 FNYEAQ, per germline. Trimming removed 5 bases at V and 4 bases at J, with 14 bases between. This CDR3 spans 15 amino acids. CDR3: CASSRGQGGTGELFF. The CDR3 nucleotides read TGTGCCAGCAGCCGGGGGCAGGGGGGCACCGGGGAGCTGTTTTTT. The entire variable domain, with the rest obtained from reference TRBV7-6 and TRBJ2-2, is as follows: GAGVSQSPRYKVTKRGQDVALRCDPISGHVSLYWYRQALGQGPEFLTYFNYEAQQDKSGLPNDRFSAERPEGSISTLTIQRTEQRDSAMYRCASSRGQGGTGELFFGEGSRLTVL.

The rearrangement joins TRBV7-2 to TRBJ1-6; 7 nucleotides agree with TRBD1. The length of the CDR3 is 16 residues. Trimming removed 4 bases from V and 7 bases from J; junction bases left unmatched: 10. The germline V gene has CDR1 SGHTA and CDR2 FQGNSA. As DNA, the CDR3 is TGTGCCAGCAGCTCGCCCCCGGGACAGCAAAATTCACCCCTCCACTTT. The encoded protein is CASSSPPGQQNSPLHF. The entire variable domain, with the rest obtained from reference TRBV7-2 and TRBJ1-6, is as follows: GAGVSQSPSNKVTEKGKDVELRCDPISGHTALYWYRQSLGQGLEFLIYFQGNSAPDKSGLPSDRFSAERTGGSVSTLTIQRTQQEDSAVYLCASSSPPGQQNSPLHFGNGTRLTVT.

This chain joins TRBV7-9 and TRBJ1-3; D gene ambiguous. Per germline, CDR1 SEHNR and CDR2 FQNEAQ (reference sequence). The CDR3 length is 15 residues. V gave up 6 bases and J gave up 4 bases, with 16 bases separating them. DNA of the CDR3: TGTGCCAGCAGTATAAGGTCGGCCGGCGGAAACACCATATATTTT. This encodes CASSIRSAGGNTIYF.

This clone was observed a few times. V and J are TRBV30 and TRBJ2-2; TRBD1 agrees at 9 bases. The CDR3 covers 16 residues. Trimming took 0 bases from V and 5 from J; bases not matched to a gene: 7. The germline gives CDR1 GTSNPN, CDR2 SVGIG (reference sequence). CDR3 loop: CAWSVPDRGLTGELFF. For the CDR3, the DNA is TGTGCCTGGAGTGTACCCGACAGGGGGTTAACCGGGGAGCTGTTTTTT.

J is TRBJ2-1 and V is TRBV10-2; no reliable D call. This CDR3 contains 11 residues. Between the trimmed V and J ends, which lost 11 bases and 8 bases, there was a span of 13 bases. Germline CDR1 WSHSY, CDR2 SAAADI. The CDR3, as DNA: TGCGCCGACGAGAATCGGGATGAGCAGTTCTTC. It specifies CADENRDEQFF.

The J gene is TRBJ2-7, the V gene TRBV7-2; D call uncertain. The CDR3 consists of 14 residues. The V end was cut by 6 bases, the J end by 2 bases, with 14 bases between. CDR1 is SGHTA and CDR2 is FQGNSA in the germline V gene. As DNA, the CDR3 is TGTGCCAGCAGTGCTAACAGTGTCGCCTACGAGCAGTACGTC. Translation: CASSANSVAYEQYV.

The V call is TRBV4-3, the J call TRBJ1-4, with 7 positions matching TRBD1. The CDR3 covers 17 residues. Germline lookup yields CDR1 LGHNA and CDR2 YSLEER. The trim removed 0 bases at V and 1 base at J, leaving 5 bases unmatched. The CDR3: CASSQDIRQGTNEKLFF. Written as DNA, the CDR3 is TGCGCCAGCAGCCAAGATATCCGACAGGGAACTAATGAAAAACTGTTTTTT.

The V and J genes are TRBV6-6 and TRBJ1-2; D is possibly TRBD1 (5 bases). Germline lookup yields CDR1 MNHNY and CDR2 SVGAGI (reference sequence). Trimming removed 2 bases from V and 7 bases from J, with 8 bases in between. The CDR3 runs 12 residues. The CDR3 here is CASSYPQGGYTF. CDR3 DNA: TGTGCCAGCAGTTACCCCCAGGGTGGCTACACCTTC.

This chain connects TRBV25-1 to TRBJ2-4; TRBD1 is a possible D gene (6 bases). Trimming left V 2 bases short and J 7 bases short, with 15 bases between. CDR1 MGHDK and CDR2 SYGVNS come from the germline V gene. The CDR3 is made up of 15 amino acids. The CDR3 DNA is TGTGCCAGCAGTGAACCCCGAGGGACAACGAACATTCAGTACTTC. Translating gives CASSEPRGTTNIQYF.